What follows is one T cell receptor (beta chain) and its context. Its specificity is unknown. This sample was taken from a study of T cells in Graves' hyperthyroidism and ophthalmopathy. Study-level information: The authors collected peripheral blood at initial diagnosis, before any treatment. Study findings and constraints: Most clonotypes expanded in the thyroid (above 0.001) were also present in blood. A model built on 13 V-J features separated ophthalmopathy from stable hyperthyroidism.

TCR beta CDR3 region amplification was performed from RNA transcripts. The TCR CDR3 was amplified in a first-round RT-PCR using the HTBI primer set. TCRdb processed the multiplex PCR reads anew with MiXCR; each CDR3 protein has one entry. This sample carries approximately 590,000 distinct CDR3 sequences, about a sixth of them seen once, and the ten largest clones take about 7%. Specimen: blood. The receptor was isolated from a woman aged 25 to 45 with Graves' hyperthyroidism.

The CDR3 sequence: CASSVAGGDTQYF. DNA for the CDR3: TGTGCCAGCAGCGTAGCGGGGGGCGATACGCAGTATTTT. This chain connects TRBV9 to TRBJ2-3; a possible D gene is TRBD2 (7 bases). The CDR3 sequence is 13 residues long. The V end was cut by 0 bases, the J end by 6 bases, with 8 bases between. Per germline, CDR1 SGDLS and CDR2 YYNGEE.